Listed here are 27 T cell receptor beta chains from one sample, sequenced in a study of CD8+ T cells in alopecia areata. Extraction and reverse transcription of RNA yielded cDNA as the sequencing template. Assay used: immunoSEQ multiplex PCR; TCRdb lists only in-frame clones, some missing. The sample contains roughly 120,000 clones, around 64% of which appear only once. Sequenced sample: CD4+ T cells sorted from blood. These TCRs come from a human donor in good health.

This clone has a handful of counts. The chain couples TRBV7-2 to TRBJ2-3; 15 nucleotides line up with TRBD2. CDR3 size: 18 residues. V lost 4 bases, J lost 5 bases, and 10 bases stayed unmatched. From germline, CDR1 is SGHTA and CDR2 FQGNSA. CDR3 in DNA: TGTGCCAGCAGCTGGGGACAAGGACTAGCGGGGGGGCGAGATACGCAGTATTTT. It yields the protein CASSWGQGLAGGRDTQYF.

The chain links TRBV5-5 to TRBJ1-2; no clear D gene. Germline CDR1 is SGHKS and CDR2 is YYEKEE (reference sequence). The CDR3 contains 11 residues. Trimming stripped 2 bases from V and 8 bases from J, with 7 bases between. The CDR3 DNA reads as TGTGCCAGCAGCTTATCCGGAGGCTACACCTTC. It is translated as CASSLSGGYTF.

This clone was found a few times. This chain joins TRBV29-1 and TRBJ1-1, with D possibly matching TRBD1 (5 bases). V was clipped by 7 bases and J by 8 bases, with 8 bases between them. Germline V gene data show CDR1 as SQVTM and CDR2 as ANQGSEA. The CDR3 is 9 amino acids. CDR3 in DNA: TGCAGCGGGGGCAGAGAAGCTTTCTTT. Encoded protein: CSGGREAFF.

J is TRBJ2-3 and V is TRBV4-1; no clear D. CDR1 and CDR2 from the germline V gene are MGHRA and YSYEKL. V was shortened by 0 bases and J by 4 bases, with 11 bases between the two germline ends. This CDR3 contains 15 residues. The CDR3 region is CASSQDPQNADTQYF. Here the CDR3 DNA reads TGCGCCAGCAGCCAAGATCCCCAGAATGCAGATACGCAGTATTTT.

Written as DNA, the CDR3 is TGTGCCAGCAGCCAACCCGGGACCTATGGCTACACCTTC. As protein: CASSQPGTYGYTF. This sequence joins TRBV4-2 and TRBJ1-2, with D tentatively TRBD1 (5 bases). The ends were cut back, 2 bases at V and 4 bases at J, with 8 bases in the middle. Germline values: CDR1 LGHNA, CDR2 YNFKEQ. There are 13 residues in the CDR3.

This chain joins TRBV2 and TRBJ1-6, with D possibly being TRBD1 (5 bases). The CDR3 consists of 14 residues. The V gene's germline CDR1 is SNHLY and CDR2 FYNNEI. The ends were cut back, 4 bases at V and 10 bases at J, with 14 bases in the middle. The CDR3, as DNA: TGTGCCAGCAGTGTTCGCCAGGGAGGGTCACCCCTCCACTTT. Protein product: CASSVRQGGSPLHF.

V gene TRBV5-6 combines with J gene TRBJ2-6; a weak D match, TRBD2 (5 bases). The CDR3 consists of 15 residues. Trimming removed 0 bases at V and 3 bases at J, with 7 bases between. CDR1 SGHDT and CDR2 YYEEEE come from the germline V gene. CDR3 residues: CASSLAGNGANVLTF. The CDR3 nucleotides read TGTGCCAGCAGCTTGGCCGGGAATGGGGCCAACGTCCTGACTTTC.

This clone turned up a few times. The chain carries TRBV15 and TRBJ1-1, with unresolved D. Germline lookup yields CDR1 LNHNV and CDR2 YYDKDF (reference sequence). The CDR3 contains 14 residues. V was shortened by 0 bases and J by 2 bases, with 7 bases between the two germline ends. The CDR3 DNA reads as TGTGCCACCAGCAGAGACAACGGCAACACTGAAGCTTTCTTT. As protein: CATSRDNGNTEAFF.

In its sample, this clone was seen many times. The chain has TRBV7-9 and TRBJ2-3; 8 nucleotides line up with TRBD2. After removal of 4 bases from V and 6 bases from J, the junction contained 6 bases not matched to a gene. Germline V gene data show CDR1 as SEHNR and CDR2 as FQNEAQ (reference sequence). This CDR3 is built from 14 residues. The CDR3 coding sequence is TGTGCCAGCAGCTCATCCGGGGGGGCGGATACGCAGTATTTT. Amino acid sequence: CASSSSGGADTQYF.

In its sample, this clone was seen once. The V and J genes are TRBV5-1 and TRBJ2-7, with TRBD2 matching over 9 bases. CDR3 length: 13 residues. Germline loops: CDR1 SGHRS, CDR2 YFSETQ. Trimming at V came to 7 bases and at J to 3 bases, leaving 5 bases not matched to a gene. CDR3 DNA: TGCGCCAGCGTCGGTAGCGGGGGCTACGAGCAGTACTTC. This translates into CASVGSGGYEQYF.

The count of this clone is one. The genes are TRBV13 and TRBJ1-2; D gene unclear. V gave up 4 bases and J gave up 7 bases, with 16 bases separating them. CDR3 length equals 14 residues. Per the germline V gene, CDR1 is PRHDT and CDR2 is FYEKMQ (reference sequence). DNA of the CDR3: TGTGCCAGCAGCTGGCGTTGGCCCCCGAGTGGCTACACCTTC. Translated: CASSWRWPPSGYTF. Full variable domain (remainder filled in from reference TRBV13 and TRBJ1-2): AAGVIQSPRHLIKEKRETATLKCYPIPRHDTVYWYQQGPGQDPQFLISFYEKMQSDKGSIPDRFSAQQFSDYHSELNMSSLELGDSALYFCASSWRWPPSGYTFGSGTRLTVV.

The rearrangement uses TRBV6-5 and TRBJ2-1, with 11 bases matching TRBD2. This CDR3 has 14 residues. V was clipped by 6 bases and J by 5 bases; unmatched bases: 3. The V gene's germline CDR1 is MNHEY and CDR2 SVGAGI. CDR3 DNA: TGTGCCAGCAGCCCTAGCGGGAGGCACAATGAGCAGTTCTTC. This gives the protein CASSPSGRHNEQFF.

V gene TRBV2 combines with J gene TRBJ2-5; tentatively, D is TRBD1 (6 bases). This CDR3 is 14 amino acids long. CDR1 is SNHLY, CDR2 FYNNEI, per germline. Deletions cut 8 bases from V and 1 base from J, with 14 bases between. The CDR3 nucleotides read TGTGCCAGCGGAGGACAGAACGTCCAAGAGACCCAGTACTTC. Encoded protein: CASGGQNVQETQYF.

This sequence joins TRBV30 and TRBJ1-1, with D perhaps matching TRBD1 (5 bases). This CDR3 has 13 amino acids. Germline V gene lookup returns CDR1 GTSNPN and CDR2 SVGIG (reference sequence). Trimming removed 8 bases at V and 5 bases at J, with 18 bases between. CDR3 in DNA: TGTGCCCGATCTGGGGCCATTGGTACTGAAGCTTTCTTT. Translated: CARSGAIGTEAFF.

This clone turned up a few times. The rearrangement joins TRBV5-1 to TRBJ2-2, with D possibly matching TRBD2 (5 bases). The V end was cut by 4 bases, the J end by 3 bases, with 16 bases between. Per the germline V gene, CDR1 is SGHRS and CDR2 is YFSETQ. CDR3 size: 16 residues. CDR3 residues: CASSPRLAGDTGELFF. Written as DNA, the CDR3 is TGCGCCAGCAGCCCGAGGTTGGCCGGGGACACCGGGGAGCTGTTTTTT.

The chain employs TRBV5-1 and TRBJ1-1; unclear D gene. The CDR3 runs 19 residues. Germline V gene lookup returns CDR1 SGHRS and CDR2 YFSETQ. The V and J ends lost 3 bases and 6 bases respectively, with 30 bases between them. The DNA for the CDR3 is TGCGCCAGCAGCTCTTTTAATTTTGGTGTCGGGTTTGGTACCCCTGAAGCTTTCTTT. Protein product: CASSSFNFGVGFGTPEAFF.

The CDR3 coding sequence is TGTGCCAGCAGCTTAGATATACCGGGGCTCTACGAGCAGTACTTC. Translation gives CASSLDIPGLYEQYF. J is TRBJ2-7 and V is TRBV11-2; D might be TRBD1 or TRBD2, each matching 5 bases. The CDR3 runs 15 residues. Germline-derived CDR1 and CDR2 are SGHAT and FQNNGV. V lost 0 bases, J lost 3 bases, and 12 bases lay in between. The full variable domain, rest sourced from reference TRBV11-2 and TRBJ2-7, is EAGVAQSPRYKIIEKRQSVAFWCNPISGHATLYWYQQILGQGPKLLIQFQNNGVVDDSQLPKDRFSAERLKGVDSTLKIQPAKLEDSAVYLCASSLDIPGLYEQYFGPGTRLTVT.

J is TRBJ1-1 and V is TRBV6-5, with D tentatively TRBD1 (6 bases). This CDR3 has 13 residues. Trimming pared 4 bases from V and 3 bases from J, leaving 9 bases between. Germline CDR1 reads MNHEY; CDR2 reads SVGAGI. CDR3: CASSLGAYTEAFF. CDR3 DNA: TGTGCCAGCAGTTTGGGGGCCTACACTGAAGCTTTCTTT.

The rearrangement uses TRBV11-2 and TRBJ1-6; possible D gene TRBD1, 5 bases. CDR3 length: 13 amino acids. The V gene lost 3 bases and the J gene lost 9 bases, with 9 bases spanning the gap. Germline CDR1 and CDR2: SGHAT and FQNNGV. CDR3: CASSFPGTSPLHF. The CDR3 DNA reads TGTGCCAGCAGCTTCCCAGGGACTTCACCCCTCCACTTT.

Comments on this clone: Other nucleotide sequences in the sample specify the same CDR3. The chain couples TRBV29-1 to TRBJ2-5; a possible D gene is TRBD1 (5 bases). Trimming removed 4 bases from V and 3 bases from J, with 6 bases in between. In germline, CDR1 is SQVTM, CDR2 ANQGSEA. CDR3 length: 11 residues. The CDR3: CSVAREETQYF. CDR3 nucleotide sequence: TGCAGCGTTGCCAGGGAAGAGACCCAGTACTTC.

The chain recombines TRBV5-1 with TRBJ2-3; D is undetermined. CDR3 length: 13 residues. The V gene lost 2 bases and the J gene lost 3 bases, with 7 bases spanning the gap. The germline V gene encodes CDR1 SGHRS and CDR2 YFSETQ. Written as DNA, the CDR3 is TGCGCCAGCAGCTTACCTGGAACAGATACGCAGTATTTT. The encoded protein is CASSLPGTDTQYF. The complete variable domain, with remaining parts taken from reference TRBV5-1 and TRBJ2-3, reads KAGVTQTPRYLIKTRGQQVTLSCSPISGHRSVSWYQQTPGQGLQFLFEYFSETQRNKGNFPGRFSGRQFSNSRSEMNVSTLELGDSALYLCASSLPGTDTQYFGPGTRLTVL.

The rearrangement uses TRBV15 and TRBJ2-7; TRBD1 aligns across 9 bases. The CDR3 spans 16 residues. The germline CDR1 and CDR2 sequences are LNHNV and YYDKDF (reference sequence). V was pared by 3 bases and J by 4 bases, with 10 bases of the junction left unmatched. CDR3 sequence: CATSRPGTGKIYEQYF. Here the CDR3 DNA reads TGTGCCACCAGCAGGCCCGGGACAGGGAAAATTTACGAGCAGTACTTC.

The CDR3 DNA sequence: TGTGCCACCTCGCCTTGGGGAGCCGGGGTCTACACCTTC. Amino acids: CATSPWGAGVYTF. The rearrangement uses TRBV28 and TRBJ1-2; D ambiguous. Per the germline V gene, CDR1 is MDHEN and CDR2 is SYDVKM. Trimming pared 10 bases from V and 10 bases from J, leaving 22 bases between. The CDR3 extends over 13 amino acids.

CDR3 nucleotides: TGTGCCAGCAGCTTGGAAGGGGGTGGGATCTATGGCTACACCTTC. Its translation: CASSLEGGGIYGYTF. The chain uses TRBV5-4 and TRBJ1-2; possible D gene TRBD1, 6 bases. Trimming removed 0 bases at V and 4 bases at J, with 13 bases between. From germline, CDR1 is SGHNT and CDR2 YYREEE (reference sequence). This CDR3 is built from 15 residues.

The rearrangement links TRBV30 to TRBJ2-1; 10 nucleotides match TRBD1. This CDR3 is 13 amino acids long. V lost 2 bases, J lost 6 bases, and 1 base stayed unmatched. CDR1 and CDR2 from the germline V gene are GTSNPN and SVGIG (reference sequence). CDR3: CAWSWTGGNEQFF. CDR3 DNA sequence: TGTGCCTGGAGTTGGACAGGGGGCAATGAGCAGTTCTTC.

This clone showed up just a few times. The CDR3 protein is CASSRLAGDLRNEQYF. The CDR3 DNA reads as TGCGCCAGCAGCCGACTAGCGGGGGACCTTCGGAACGAGCAGTACTTC. V is TRBV4-1 and J is TRBJ2-7; 12 bases agree with TRBD2. V gave up 4 bases and J gave up 5 bases; unmatched junction bases: 9. The CDR3 has 16 residues. Germline CDR1 and CDR2: MGHRA and YSYEKL.

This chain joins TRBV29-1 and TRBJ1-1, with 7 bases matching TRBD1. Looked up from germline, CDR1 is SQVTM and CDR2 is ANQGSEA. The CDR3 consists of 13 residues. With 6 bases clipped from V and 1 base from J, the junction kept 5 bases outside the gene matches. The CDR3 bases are TGCAGCGTCCGAGGGGGCCAGAACACTGAAGCTTTCTTT. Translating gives CSVRGGQNTEAFF.